These T cell receptor beta chains were read from a single sample in a study of Tregs in tolerant kidney transplant recipients. This table comes from immunoSEQ multiplex PCR, and its TCRdb copy is limited to in-frame clones, with some not included. The sample records some 70,000 clones, over 80% being singletons. The sample consisted of CD4+ T cells from blood. These receptors were obtained from a human donor in good health. CDR3s include the opening cysteine and the closing phenylalanine or tryptophan. A D gene is named only where the DNA matches it firmly.

V,J,D,CDR3
TRBV6-5,TRBJ2-5,.,CASRTSGSQTQYF
TRBV6-1,TRBJ1-2,.,CASTPLGFYGYTF
TRBV10-3,TRBJ2-1,TRBD2,CAISGGLAGPDEQFF
TRBV5-1,TRBJ2-5,TRBD2,CASSRIAGVGQETQYF
TRBV6-5,TRBJ1-5,.,CASRKPGLETQHF
TRBV7-2,TRBJ1-2,TRBD1,CASSPGGGDRAPRVRGYTF
TRBV14,TRBJ2-5,.,CASSARGTQYF
TRBV7-2,TRBJ1-5,.,CASSSSLDQPQHF
TRBV28,TRBJ1-1,.,CASSLYGQGVVNTEAFF
TRBV29-1,TRBJ2-3,.,CSVSTASMTQYF
TRBV29-1,TRBJ2-3,.,CSVLRGLPTDTQYF
TRBV7-9,TRBJ2-5,TRBD1,CASSLTTGGGETQYF
TRBV18,TRBJ2-7,.,CASSPLPAGGYEQYF
TRBV5-1,TRBJ2-7,.,CASSPGRTYEQYF
TRBV18,TRBJ1-3,.,CASSTGSGRGNTIYF
TRBV4-1,TRBJ2-5,.,CASSQGVGTQYF
TRBV11-3,TRBJ2-2,.,CASSPRGGDGELFF
TRBV4-3,TRBJ2-5,.,CASSQDRETQYF
TRBV7-8,TRBJ1-5,TRBD1,CASSSRDRGPSNQPQHF
TRBV9,TRBJ2-3,.,CASSVGGVTDTQYF
TRBV30,TRBJ1-5,.,CAWSSWPQHF
TRBV2,TRBJ2-1,.,CASSGLSSYNEQFF
TRBV9,TRBJ2-1,.,CASSVAVTSYNEQFF
TRBV11-2,TRBJ2-3,.,CASSRGWGTDTQYF